This TCR beta chain was identified during a study of blood T cell repertoires in COVID-19. Study overall: The United States, Italy and Spain supplied acute and convalescent COVID-19 samples. Sources were T cells, B-cell-depleted T cells, or PBMCs; the material itself was cDNA or gDNA.

Participants came from some 26 US areas, aged about 18 to 95 years. Cohorts were based on clinical histories the participants reported. Sequencing was performed with immunoSEQ multiplex PCR; in TCRdb, only in-frame clones are kept and a portion is missing. Here the sample spans around 200,000 clones, around 90% being singletons. Trimming at V came to 3 bases and at J to 8 bases, leaving 8 bases not matched to a gene. Germline CDR1 MNHEY, CDR2 SVGAGI. This CDR3 is 16 amino acids long. The J gene is TRBJ1-4, the V gene TRBV6-5; 11 bases match TRBD1. Sequences were obtained from PBMCs or T cells enriched from blood (not recorded which). The sequence was obtained from a man aged 25 to 45 who had recovered from COVID-19. The CDR3 bases are TGTGCCAGCAGTTATCGGACAGGGGGCAACCAGGAAAAACTGTTTTTT. Translating gives CASSYRTGGNQEKLFF.